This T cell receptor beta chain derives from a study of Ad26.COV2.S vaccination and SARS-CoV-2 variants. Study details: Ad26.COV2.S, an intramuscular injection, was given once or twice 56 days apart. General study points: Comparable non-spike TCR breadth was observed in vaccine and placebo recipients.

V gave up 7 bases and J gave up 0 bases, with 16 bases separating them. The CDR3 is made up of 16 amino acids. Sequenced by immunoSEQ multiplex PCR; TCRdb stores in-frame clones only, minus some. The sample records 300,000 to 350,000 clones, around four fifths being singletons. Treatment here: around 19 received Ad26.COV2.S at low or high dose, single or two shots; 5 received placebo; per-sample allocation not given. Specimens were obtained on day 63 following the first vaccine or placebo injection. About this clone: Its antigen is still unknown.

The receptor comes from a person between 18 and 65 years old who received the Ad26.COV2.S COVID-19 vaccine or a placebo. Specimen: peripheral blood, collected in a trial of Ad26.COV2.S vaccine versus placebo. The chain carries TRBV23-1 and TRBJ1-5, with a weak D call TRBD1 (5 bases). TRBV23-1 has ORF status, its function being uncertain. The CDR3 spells CASTPATANSNQPQHF. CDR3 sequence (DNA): TGCGCCAGCACCCCCGCGACAGCAAATAGCAATCAGCCCCAGCATTTT.